This T cell receptor beta chain was captured by sequencing in a study of shared clonotypes between healthy human individuals. This CDR3 region has 17 residues. Germline V gene sequence: CDR1 SGDLS, CDR2 YYNGEE. The V segment lost 4 bases and the J segment 6 bases; nucleotides outside the gene matches: 16. Method: immunoSEQ multiplex PCR; TCRdb's copy keeps in-frame clones and lacks some. The sample lists roughly 2.1 million clones; approximately 94% were seen once. CD8 cells regarded as naive lacked CD45RO, were positively chosen for CCR7, and omitted terminally differentiated effector memory CD45RA+ cells.

The sequence was obtained from a man between 18 and 29 years old in good health. Some clones in this sample may be carry-over from other donors' samples. This chain uses TRBV9 with TRBJ2-1; the match to TRBD2 covers 7 bases. Material: naive CD8+ T cells from PBMCs. This CDR3 is CASSTGSGMGLGNEQFF. DNA for the CDR3: TGTGCCAGCAGCACCGGAAGCGGGATGGGTTTGGGCAATGAGCAGTTCTTC.